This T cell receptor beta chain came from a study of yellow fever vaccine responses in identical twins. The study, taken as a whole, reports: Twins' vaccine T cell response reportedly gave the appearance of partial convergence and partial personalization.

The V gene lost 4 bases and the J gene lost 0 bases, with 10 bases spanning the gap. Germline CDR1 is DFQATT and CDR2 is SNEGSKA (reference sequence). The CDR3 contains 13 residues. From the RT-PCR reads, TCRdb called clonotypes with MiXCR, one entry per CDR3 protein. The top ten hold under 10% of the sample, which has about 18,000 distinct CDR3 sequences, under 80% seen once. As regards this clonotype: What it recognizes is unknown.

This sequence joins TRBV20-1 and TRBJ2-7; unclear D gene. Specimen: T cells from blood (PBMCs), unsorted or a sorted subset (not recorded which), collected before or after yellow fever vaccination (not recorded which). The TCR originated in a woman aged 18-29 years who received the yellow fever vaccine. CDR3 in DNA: TGCAGTGCTATAAGACATGGCTCCTACGAGCAGTACTTC. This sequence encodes CSAIRHGSYEQYF.